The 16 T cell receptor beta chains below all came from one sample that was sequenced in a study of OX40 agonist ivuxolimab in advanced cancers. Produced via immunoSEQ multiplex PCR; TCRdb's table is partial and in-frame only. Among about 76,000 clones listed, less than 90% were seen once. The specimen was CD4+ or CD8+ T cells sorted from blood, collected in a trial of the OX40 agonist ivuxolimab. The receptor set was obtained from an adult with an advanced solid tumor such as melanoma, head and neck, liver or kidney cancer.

The CDR3 DNA is TGTGCCAGCAGCTTGGAGGGACAGCAAGCTAACTATGGCTACACCTTC. Residues: CASSLEGQQANYGYTF. The V call is TRBV5-4, the J call TRBJ1-2; 7 nucleotides agree with TRBD1. Trimming at V came to 0 bases and at J to 0 bases, leaving 5 bases not matched to a gene. Per the germline V gene, CDR1 is SGHNT and CDR2 is YYREEE (reference sequence). The CDR3 consists of 16 residues. Using reference TRBV5-4 and TRBJ1-2 for the parts outside the CDR3, the full variable domain is ETGVTQSPTHLIKTRGQQVTLRCSSQSGHNTVSWYQQALGQGPQFIFQYYREEENGRGNFPPRFSGLQFPNYSSELNVNALELDDSALYLCASSLEGQQANYGYTFGSGTRLTVV.

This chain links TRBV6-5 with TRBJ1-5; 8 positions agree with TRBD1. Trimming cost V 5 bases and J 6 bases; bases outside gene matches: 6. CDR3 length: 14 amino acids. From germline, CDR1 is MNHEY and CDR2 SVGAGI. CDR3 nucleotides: TGTGCCAGCAGTCCAGGGGGCGTCGGTCAGCCCCAGCATTTT. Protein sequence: CASSPGGVGQPQHF.

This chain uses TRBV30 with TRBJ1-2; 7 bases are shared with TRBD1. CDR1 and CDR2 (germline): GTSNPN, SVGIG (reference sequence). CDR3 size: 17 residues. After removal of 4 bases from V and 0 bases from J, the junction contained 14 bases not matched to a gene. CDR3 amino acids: CAWNLDRVPEANYGYTF. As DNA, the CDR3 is TGTGCCTGGAATCTAGACAGGGTCCCCGAAGCTAACTATGGCTACACCTTC.

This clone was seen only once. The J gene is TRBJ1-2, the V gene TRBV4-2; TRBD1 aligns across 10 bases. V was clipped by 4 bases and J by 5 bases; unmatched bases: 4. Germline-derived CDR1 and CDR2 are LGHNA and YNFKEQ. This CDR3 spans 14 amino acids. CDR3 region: CASSPGTGVYGYTF. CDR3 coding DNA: TGTGCCAGCAGCCCCGGGACAGGGGTTTATGGCTACACCTTC.

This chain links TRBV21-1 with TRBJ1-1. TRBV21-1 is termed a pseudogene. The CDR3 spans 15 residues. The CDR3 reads CASSKKGGRRAEAFF. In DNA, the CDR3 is TGTGCCAGCAGCAAAAAAGGCGGCAGACGAGCCGAAGCTTTCTTT.

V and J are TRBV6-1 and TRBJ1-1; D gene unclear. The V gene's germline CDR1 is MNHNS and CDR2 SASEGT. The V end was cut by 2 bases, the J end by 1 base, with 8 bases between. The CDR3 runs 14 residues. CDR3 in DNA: TGTGCCAGCAGTGAACGTCGAGGGAACACTGAAGCTTTCTTT. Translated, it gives CASSERRGNTEAFF.

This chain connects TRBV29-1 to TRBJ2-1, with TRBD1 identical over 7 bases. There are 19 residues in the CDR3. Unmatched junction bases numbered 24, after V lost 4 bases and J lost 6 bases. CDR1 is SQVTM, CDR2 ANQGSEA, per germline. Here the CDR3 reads CSVAGQSKGTPSLANEQFF. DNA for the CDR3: TGCAGCGTTGCGGGACAGTCAAAGGGGACCCCTAGTCTCGCCAATGAGCAGTTCTTC.

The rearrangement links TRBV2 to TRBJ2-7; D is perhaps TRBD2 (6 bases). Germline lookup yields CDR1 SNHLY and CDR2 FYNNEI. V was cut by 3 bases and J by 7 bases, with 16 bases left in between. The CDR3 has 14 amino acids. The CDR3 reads CASSEGRRKFEQYF. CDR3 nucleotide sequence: TGTGCCAGCAGTGAGGGGAGGCGGAAATTTGAGCAGTACTTC.

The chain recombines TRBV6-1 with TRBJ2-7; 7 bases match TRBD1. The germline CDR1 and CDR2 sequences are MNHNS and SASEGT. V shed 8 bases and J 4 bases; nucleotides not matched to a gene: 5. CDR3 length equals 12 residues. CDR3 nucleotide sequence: TGTGCCAGCCGGGACAGCGGATACGAGCAGTACTTC. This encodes CASRDSGYEQYF.

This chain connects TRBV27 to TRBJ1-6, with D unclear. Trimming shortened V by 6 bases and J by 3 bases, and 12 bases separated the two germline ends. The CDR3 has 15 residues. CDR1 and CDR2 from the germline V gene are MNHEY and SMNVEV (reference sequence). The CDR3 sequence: CASSPAAVYNSPLHF. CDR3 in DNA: TGTGCCAGCAGCCCGGCAGCAGTCTATAATTCACCCCTCCACTTT.

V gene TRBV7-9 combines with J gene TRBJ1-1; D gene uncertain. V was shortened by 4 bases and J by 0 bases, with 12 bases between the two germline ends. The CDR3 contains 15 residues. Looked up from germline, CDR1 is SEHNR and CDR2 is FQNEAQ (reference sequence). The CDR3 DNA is TGTGCCAGCAGCTCAGCCCGGAAAATGAACACTGAAGCTTTCTTT. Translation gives CASSSARKMNTEAFF.

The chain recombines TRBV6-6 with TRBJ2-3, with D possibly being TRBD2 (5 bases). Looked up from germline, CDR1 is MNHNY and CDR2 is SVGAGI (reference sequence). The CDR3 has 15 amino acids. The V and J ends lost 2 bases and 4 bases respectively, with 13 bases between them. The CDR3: CASSYVGRGPDTQYF. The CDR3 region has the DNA TGTGCCAGCAGTTACGTGGGAAGAGGGCCAGATACGCAGTATTTT.

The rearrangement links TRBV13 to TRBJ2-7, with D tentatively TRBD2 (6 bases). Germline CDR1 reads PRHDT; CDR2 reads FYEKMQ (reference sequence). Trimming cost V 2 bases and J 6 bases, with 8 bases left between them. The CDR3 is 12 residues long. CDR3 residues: CASSLTGLEQYF. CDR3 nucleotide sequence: TGTGCCAGCAGCTTAACGGGACTCGAGCAGTACTTC.

The DNA for the CDR3 is TGTGCCAGCAGCTCCCCAACGAACACCGGGGAGCTGTTTTTT. Translating gives CASSSPTNTGELFF. The chain combines TRBV5-4 with TRBJ2-2; D ambiguous. The CDR3 has 14 amino acids. Deletions cut 3 bases from V and 0 bases from J, with 6 bases between. CDR1 is SGHNT, CDR2 YYREEE, per germline (reference sequence).

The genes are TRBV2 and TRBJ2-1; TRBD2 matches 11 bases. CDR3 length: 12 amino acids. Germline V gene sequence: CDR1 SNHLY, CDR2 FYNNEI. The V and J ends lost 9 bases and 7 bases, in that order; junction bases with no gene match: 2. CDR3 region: CARASGRNEQFF. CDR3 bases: TGTGCCAGAGCTAGCGGGAGGAATGAGCAGTTCTTC.

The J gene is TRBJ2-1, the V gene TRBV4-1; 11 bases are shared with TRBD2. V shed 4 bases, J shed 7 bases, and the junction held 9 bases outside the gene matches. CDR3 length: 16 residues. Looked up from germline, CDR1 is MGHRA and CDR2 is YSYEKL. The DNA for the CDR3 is TGCGCCAGCAGCCCCCAACTAGCGGGAGCTGCGAATGAGCAGTTCTTC. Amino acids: CASSPQLAGAANEQFF.